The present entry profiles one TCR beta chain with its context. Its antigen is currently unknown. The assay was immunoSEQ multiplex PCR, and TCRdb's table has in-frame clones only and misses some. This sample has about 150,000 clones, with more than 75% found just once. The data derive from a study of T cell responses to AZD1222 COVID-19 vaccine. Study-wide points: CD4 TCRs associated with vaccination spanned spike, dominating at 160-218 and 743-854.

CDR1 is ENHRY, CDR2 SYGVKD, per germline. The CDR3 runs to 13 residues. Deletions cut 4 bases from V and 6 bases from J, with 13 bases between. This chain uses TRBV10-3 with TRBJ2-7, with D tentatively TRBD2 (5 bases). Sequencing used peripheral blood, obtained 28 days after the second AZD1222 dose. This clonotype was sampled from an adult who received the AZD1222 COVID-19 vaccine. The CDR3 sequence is CAISASGGSEQYF. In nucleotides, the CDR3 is TGTGCCATCAGTGCGTCGGGTGGGAGCGAGCAGTACTTC.